These T cell receptor beta chains were read from a single sample in a study of identical twins. From the 5' RACE reads, TCRdb called clonotypes with MiXCR, one entry per CDR3 protein. This repertoire shows a few hundred thousand distinct CDR3 sequences, approximately 9.1% found once; its top ten account for under 10%. Sequenced: naive T cells sorted from blood. Receptors originate from a woman aged 50 to 65 in good health. CDR3s include the opening cysteine and the closing phenylalanine or tryptophan. Fields, in order: CDR3 length, D gene, clone size, V gene, J gene, CDR3 protein, CDR3 DNA. D genes are given only for firm matches. Where a row states a size, it is once, few, many or the class of an expanded clone; other rows omit it.

>10|.|.|TRBV29-1|TRBJ2-5
CSVDLATQYF
TGCAGCGTTGATTTGGCGACCCAGTACTTC
>14|.|few|TRBV10-3|TRBJ2-5
CAISESGPRETQYF
TGTGCCATCAGTGAGTCTGGACCACGTGAGACCCAGTACTTC
>16|TRBD1|many|TRBV15|TRBJ2-1
CATSRDDRGHYNEQFF
TGTGCCACCAGCAGAGATGACAGGGGGCACTACAATGAGCAGTTCTTC
>15|TRBD2|few|TRBV10-3|TRBJ2-3
CAIARGAGETDTQYF
TGTGCCATCGCGCGTGGGGCGGGAGAAACAGATACGCAGTATTTT
>14|TRBD1|few|TRBV10-3|TRBJ1-6
CAIRLRGSNSPLHF
TGTGCCATCAGACTCAGGGGGAGTAATTCACCCCTCCACTTT
>16|TRBD2|many|TRBV4-2|TRBJ2-1
CASSQGSGSYYNEQFF
TGTGCCAGCAGCCAAGGTAGCGGGAGTTACTACAATGAGCAGTTCTTC
>14|TRBD2|.|TRBV5-1|TRBJ2-1
CASRGGRPYNEQFF
TGCGCCAGCAGAGGCGGGAGGCCCTACAATGAGCAGTTCTTC
>14|.|.|TRBV3-1|TRBJ1-2
CASSQYRDLYGYTF
TGTGCCAGCAGCCAGTACAGAGATCTCTATGGCTACACCTTC
>15|.|many|TRBV12-3/TRBV12-4|TRBJ2-3
CASSLDSGYTDTQYF
TGTGCCAGCAGTTTGGATAGCGGTTACACAGATACGCAGTATTTT
>15|.|many|TRBV29-1|TRBJ2-3
CSVEDIRGFTDTQYF
TGCAGCGTTGAAGATATCCGTGGATTCACAGATACGCAGTATTTT
>13|.|few|TRBV6-1|TRBJ1-1
CASSGTPNTEAFF
TGTGCCAGCAGTGGGACTCCGAACACTGAAGCTTTCTTT
>11|TRBD1|.|TRBV29-1|TRBJ2-5
CSAGQAGTQYF
TGCAGCGCTGGACAGGCGGGGACCCAGTACTTC
>12|.|.|TRBV27|TRBJ2-5
CASSLGDGTQYF
TGTGCCAGCAGCCTGGGGGACGGGACCCAGTACTTC
>14|TRBD1|many|TRBV20-1|TRBJ2-7
CSASLTGLTYEQYF
TGCAGTGCTAGTTTGACAGGGCTGACCTACGAGCAGTACTTC
>15|TRBD2|.|TRBV5-1|TRBJ2-1
CASRAAGREGRIRFF
TGCGCCAGCAGGGCGGCTGGGCGGGAGGGCCGGATTCGGTTCTTC
>16|TRBD1|many|TRBV7-6|TRBJ1-5
CASSLGGQGANQPQHF
TGTGCCAGCAGCTTAGGGGGACAGGGGGCTAATCAGCCCCAGCATTTT
>16|.|.|TRBV18|TRBJ2-1
CASSPPVSDHPNEQFF
TGTGCCAGCTCACCACCAGTCAGCGATCACCCCAATGAGCAGTTCTTC
>14|TRBD2|many|TRBV10-3|TRBJ2-3
CAIRGLGNTDTQYF
TGTGCCATCAGGGGACTAGGCAACACAGATACGCAGTATTTT
>15|.|few|TRBV4-2|TRBJ1-1
CASSQVLGKNTEAFF
TGTGCCAGCAGCCAAGTGCTGGGTAAGAACACTGAAGCTTTCTTT
>15|.|few|TRBV7-6|TRBJ2-1
CASSLGAGTTNEQFF
TGTGCCAGCAGCTTAGGGGCTGGAACCACTAATGAGCAGTTCTTC
>15|TRBD1|many|TRBV2|TRBJ1-1
CASRTTGGVNTEAFF
TGTGCCAGCAGGACTACAGGGGGGGTGAACACTGAAGCTTTCTTT
>14|.|.|TRBV21-1|TRBJ1-1
CASSTNRGNTEAFF
TGTGCCAGCAGCACCAACAGGGGGAACACTGAAGCTTTCTTT
>13|.|many|TRBV2|TRBJ1-5
CASSPSWDQPQHF
TGTGCCAGCAGCCCGAGCTGGGATCAGCCCCAGCATTTT
>17|TRBD2|.|TRBV5-1|TRBJ2-1
CASSLVGTRFTNNEQFF
TGCGCCAGCAGCTTGGTTGGGACTAGGTTCACCAACAATGAGCAGTTCTTC
>14|.|.|TRBV12-3/TRBV12-4|TRBJ2-1
CASTGGGPYNEQFF
TGTGCCAGCACCGGCGGGGGCCCCTACAATGAGCAGTTCTTC
>15|TRBD2|many|TRBV20-1|TRBJ2-3
CSVGGAQLSTDTQYF
TGCAGTGTCGGGGGGGCCCAGCTTAGCACAGATACGCAGTATTTT
>13|.|few|TRBV20-1|TRBJ1-5
CSARDPGGQPQHF
TGCAGTGCTAGAGACCCGGGAGGTCAGCCCCAGCATTTT
>16|TRBD2|few|TRBV5-1|TRBJ2-1
CASSPPSGYSYNEQFF
TGCGCCAGCAGCCCACCTAGCGGCTACTCCTACAATGAGCAGTTCTTC
>18|.|many|TRBV12-3/TRBV12-4|TRBJ1-5
CASSSGVGYGRREEPQHF
TGTGCCAGCAGTTCTGGGGTGGGATATGGCAGGAGGGAGGAGCCCCAGCATTTT
>15|.|few|TRBV12-3/TRBV12-4|TRBJ2-3
CASTRGDPSTDTQYF
TGTGCCAGCACCCGAGGGGACCCTAGCACAGATACGCAGTATTTT
>13|TRBD2|.|TRBV20-1|TRBJ2-7
CSASLAGIYEQYF
TGCAGTGCTAGCCTAGCGGGGATTTACGAGCAGTACTTC